The following is a T cell receptor (beta chain) sequence with its context. The data were taken from a study of blood T cell repertoires in COVID-19. The assay was immunoSEQ multiplex PCR, and TCRdb's table has in-frame clones only and misses some. The table includes about 62,000 clones, roughly 89% detected once. This CDR3 is 14 amino acids long. The germline gives CDR1 GTSNPN, CDR2 SVGIG (reference sequence). Trimming took 0 bases from V and 3 from J, leaving 12 bases between them. J is TRBJ2-7 and V is TRBV30; the D gene is possibly TRBD1 (6 bases). Sequencing was performed on peripheral blood. This TCR was recovered from a woman of 80 years or more with acute or convalescent COVID-19. The CDR3 here is CAWSVGQGYYEQYF. DNA for the CDR3: TGTGCCTGGAGTGTAGGGCAGGGGTACTACGAGCAGTACTTC.